The 29 T cell receptor delta chains given below trace back to one sample, sequenced in a study of γδ T cells in repeated Plasmodium falciparum infection. TCRdb redid the clone calls on the multiplex PCR reads with CATT. The data show roughly 50,000 delta-chain clones, with roughly 1.5% seen just once and 7.5% to 10% held by the top ten. Vgamma9/Vdelta2+ and Vdelta2-negative gammadelta T cells were flow-sorted from PBMC for bulk sequencing. The source material was gamma-delta T cells from blood. Source of these receptors: a pool of human donors (malaria-infected and uninfected, not separated).

For this clone: The amino acid sequence in TCRdb belongs to a much larger clone and departs from this DNA's translation at residue 21, likely a sequencing read error; the sequence shown is translated from the DNA. No J gene was called, and the V gene is TRDV1; the table names TRDD3, a call not compared with the DNA. CDR1 TSWWSYY and CDR2 QGS come from the germline V gene. The CDR3 sequence is 23 residues long. CDR3 nucleotide sequence: TGTGCTCTTGGGGATCCGTTGGGTCCTACAAAATCTACTGGGGGACTAAACACCGATAAACCCATCTTT. Its translation is CALGDPLGPTKSTGGLNTDKPIF.

This clone was observed a handful of times. It may be a read error: a sequence one base away is much more abundant. V gene TRDV1 combines with J gene TRDJ1; 10 bases are shared with TRDD3. The J gene, not given by TCRdb, was assigned here from a germline match of the nucleotide sequence. Germline values: CDR1 TSWWSYY, CDR2 QGS. The CDR3 consists of 19 residues. Losses at the gene ends were 2 bases for V and 1 base for J; bases not matched to a gene: 13. In nucleotides, the CDR3 is TGTGCTCTTGGGGAAGGAACCCTCGTCCACTGGGGGATCACCGATAAACTCATCTTT. Residues: CALGEGTLVHWGITDKLIF.

This clone has at least ten counts. Written as DNA, the CDR3 is TGTGCTCTTGGGACCATGCTGGCCTATTGTTTCGATAAACTCATCTTT. It yields the protein CALGTMLAYCFDKLIF. The chain joins TRDV1 to TRDJ1; no firm D call. Trimming shortened V by 5 bases and J by 4 bases, and 20 bases separated the two germline ends. Germline CDR1 TSWWSYY, CDR2 QGS. This CDR3 has 16 amino acids.

This clone has just a few counts. This DNA translates differently at residue 16 from the TCRdb protein, which is that of a much larger clone; a read error is likely, and the protein shown is the DNA's own translation. The chain joins TRDV2 to TRDJ2; TRDD3 aligns across 10 bases. TCRdb lists no J gene, so it was determined here by aligning the DNA to germline. Germline V gives CDR1 GEAIGNYY, CDR2 EKD. This CDR3 is 19 amino acids long. The CDR3, as DNA: TGTGCCTGTGACGGAGTAGAACGAATATGGGGGATACAGGCAGCAAAACTCTTCTTT. It translates to CACDGVERIWGIQAAKLFF.

This clone has ten or more counts. Other DNA sequences in the sample encode the same CDR3. V and J are TRDV1 and TRDJ1, with a possible D match to TRDD2 (6 bases). Trimming pared 2 bases from V and 1 base from J, leaving 29 bases between. Germline V gives CDR1 TSWWSYY, CDR2 QGS. This CDR3 region has 21 residues. The CDR3 nucleotides are TGTGCTCTTGGGGAATTGGCCCTCCTACCGCCACGGCTGGGAATCACCGATAAACTCATCTTT. Translated: CALGELALLPPRLGITDKLIF.

On this clone itself: With a far larger clone one base away, a read error is the likely cause. The identical CDR3 is also encoded by other nucleotide sequences in the sample. The chain is built from TRDV2 and TRDJ1; D remains unclear. The J gene, missing from TCRdb, was assigned here through DNA to germline matching. The V gene lost 7 bases and the J gene lost 0 bases, with 29 bases spanning the gap. This CDR3 contains 19 residues. Germline values: CDR1 GEAIGNYY, CDR2 EKD. CDR3 in DNA: TGTGCCTGCGACGCACATCCCAGCCTGGATCCTCACAACACCGATAAACTCATCTTT. This translates into CACDAHPSLDPHNTDKLIF.

Points on this clone: TCRdb's listed protein matches a much larger clone and diverges from this DNA's translation at residue 5, likely through a read error; the protein shown comes from the DNA. The rearrangement joins TRDV2 to TRDJ1, with 9 bases fitting TRDD3. In the absence of a J gene in TCRdb, the DNA was matched to germline to assign it here. Germline V gene data show CDR1 as GEAIGNYY and CDR2 as EKD. V lost 8 bases and J lost 0; bases outside the gene matches: 12. The CDR3 extends over 16 amino acids. The CDR3 loop is CASRGTGGLYTDKLIF. For the CDR3, the DNA is TGTGCCTCCAGGGGAACTGGGGGACTGTACACCGATAAACTCATCTTT.

About this clone itself: This probably arose from a read error, given a far larger clone one base away. The same CDR3 can be traced to other DNA sequences in this sample. The chain joins TRDV1 to TRDJ1; D might be TRDD3 (5 bases). The J gene, absent from TCRdb, was called here by matching the DNA to germline. Trimming took off 2 bases at V and 10 bases at J, with 32 bases between the two ends. Germline CDR1 TSWWSYY, CDR2 QGS. CDR3 length: 19 residues. The CDR3 loop is CALGEKSPPPHWGLGGLIF. The CDR3 DNA reads as TGTGCTCTTGGGGAAAAGTCTCCCCCCCCGCATTGGGGTTTAGGGGGACTCATCTTT.

The rearrangement joins TRDV1 to TRDJ1, with D uncertain. As TCRdb names no J gene, one was assigned here on the basis of a DNA match to germline. The germline V gene has CDR1 TSWWSYY and CDR2 QGS. CDR3 length equals 15 residues. The ends were cut back, 2 bases at V and 4 bases at J, with 14 bases in the middle. CDR3 loop: CALGELVTPDDKLIF. Here the CDR3 DNA reads TGTGCTCTTGGGGAATTGGTTACCCCCGACGATAAACTCATCTTT.

Note on this clone: A far larger clone is one base from this, pointing to a likely read error. This specimen includes other DNA sequences encoding the same CDR3. The J gene is TRDJ1, the V gene TRDV1, with 10 bases identical to TRDD3. As TCRdb names no J gene, one was assigned here on the basis of a DNA match to germline. The CDR3 is made up of 23 amino acids. CDR1 and CDR2 (germline): TSWWSYY, QGS. The CDR3 reads CALGERYPTGGWGIPPYTDKLIF. CDR3 bases: TGTGCTCTTGGGGAACGGTATCCTACAGGAGGGTGGGGGATACCCCCCTACACTGATAAACTCATCTTT.

This clone was detected a few times. A far larger clone is one nucleotide away, so this likely arose from a read error. Distinct nucleotide sequences in the sample also encode this CDR3. No call exists for the J gene, whereas the V gene is TRDV1; the table assigns TRDD3, which was not confirmed against the DNA. The germline V gene encodes CDR1 TSWWSYY and CDR2 QGS. The CDR3 runs 14 residues. The CDR3 nucleotides read TGTGCTCTTGGGGCCACTTCCTACCGGGGGAAACTCATCTTC. This encodes CALGATSYRGKLIF.

Points on this clone: The mismatch at residue 16 between this DNA's translation and the TCRdb protein of a much larger clone likely reflects a read error; the protein shown is translated from the DNA. J is TRDJ2 and V is TRDV1, with D hard to call. Germline V gene data show CDR1 as TSWWSYY and CDR2 as QGS. The CDR3 length is 20 residues. This CDR3 reads CALGEPLARARSALTEQLFF. The CDR3 DNA is TGTGCTCTTGGGGAACCCCTAGCGCGGGCCCGGTCGGCTTTGACAGAACAACTCTTCTTT.

Note on this clone: A read error is the likely source, as a far larger clone sits one nucleotide away. This sample also contains other DNA sequences that code for the same CDR3. This chain uses TRDV1 with TRDJ1, with 12 bases fitting TRDD3. No J gene was available from TCRdb, and it was assigned here by a germline match of the DNA. The germline CDR1 and CDR2 sequences are TSWWSYY and QGS. The CDR3 spans 17 residues. CDR3 in amino acids: CALGERGVLGDTRKLIF. In nucleotides, the CDR3 is TGTGCTCTTGGCGAACGGGGCGTACTGGGGGATACCCGTAAACTCATCTTT.

This clone has just a few counts. The translation of this DNA and the TCRdb protein of a much larger clone differ at residue 9, probably owing to a read error; the protein shown here is translated from the DNA. The rearrangement joins TRDV1 to TRDJ1, with 7 bases identical to TRDD3. After removal of 5 bases from V and 5 bases from J, the junction contained 11 bases not matched to a gene. The CDR3 length is 15 residues. Looked up from germline, CDR1 is TSWWSYY and CDR2 is QGS. In DNA, the CDR3 is TGTGCTCTTGGGACTAACGGGATACAGGGTGATAAACTCATCTTT. It encodes CALGTNGIQGDKLIF.

This clone was seen a few times. The likely explanation is a read error, given a far larger clone one base away. The same CDR3 can be traced to other DNA sequences in this sample. V usage is TRDV1 and J usage is TRDJ1, with 13 positions matching TRDD3. Matching the DNA to germline supplied the J gene, which TCRdb does not give. The CDR3 length is 25 residues. In germline, CDR1 is TSWWSYY, CDR2 QGS. V was clipped by 1 base and J by 0 bases; unmatched bases: 26. CDR3 nucleotide sequence: TGTGCTCTTGGGGAACGAAGCTTCCTACATGGTACTGGGGGATACGCCGGGTTGTACACCGATAAACTCATCTTT. Protein: CALGERSFLHGTGGYAGLYTDKLIF.

As concerns this clone: The protein held in TCRdb is that of a much larger clone and does not match this DNA's translation at residue 17, likely because of a read error; the protein shown is translated from the DNA. The chain couples TRDV1 to TRDJ3; perhaps TRDD3 as D (5 bases). The CDR3 loop spans 20 amino acids. CDR1 and CDR2 (germline): TSWWSYY, QGS. CDR3 amino acids: CALGGRPRPERSWDTRRMFF. DNA for the CDR3: TGTGCTCTTGGGGGCCGACCAAGACCTGAGCGGTCCTGGGACACCCGACGGATGTTTTTC.

Concerning this clone: The TCRdb protein comes from a much larger clone and disagrees with this DNA's translation at residue 12, likely due to a read error; the protein given here is derived from the DNA. This chain connects TRDV3 to TRDJ1; possible D gene TRDD3, 7 bases. TCRdb offers no J gene call, so here the DNA was matched to germline to obtain one. There are 21 residues in the CDR3. Germline V gene data show CDR1 as TVYSNPD and CDR2 as GDNSRS (reference sequence). V was clipped by 0 bases and J by 0 bases, with 32 bases between them. The CDR3 DNA reads as TGTGCCTTTAGAGCGCCTTCCCCCCTGGGGGCCACATGGGCGTACACCGATAAACTCATCTTT. This sequence encodes CAFRAPSPLGATWAYTDKLIF.

Worth noting for this clone: It is likely a read error: a sequence one base away is far more abundant. This chain joins TRDV2 and TRDJ1, with D perhaps TRDD3 (6 bases). The J gene, left out of TCRdb, was set here by checking the DNA against germline. The germline V gene encodes CDR1 GEAIGNYY and CDR2 EKD. This CDR3 is built from 17 residues. As DNA, the CDR3 is TGTGCCTGTGACACAGTAGGAATGGGGGTTAACACCGACAAACTCATCTTT. Its protein product is CACDTVGMGVNTDKLIF.

This clone came up a few times. Translating this DNA gives a protein that differs at residue 17 from the TCRdb one, which belongs to a much larger clone; a read error is likely, and the protein shown is this translation. No call exists for the J gene, whereas the V gene is TRDV1; TRDD3, the table's D call, lacks a check against the DNA. There are 19 residues in the CDR3. Germline V gives CDR1 TSWWSYY, CDR2 QGS. In DNA, the CDR3 is TGTGCTCTTGGGGAATTTCATTTCCTTCGTACTGGGGGATGGGTGGCCCCGATCTTT. Translated: CALGEFHFLRTGGWVAPIF.

This clone was picked up many times. The protein recorded in TCRdb matches a much larger clone and deviates from this DNA's translation at residue 11, suggesting a read error; the protein here is obtained by translating the DNA. The chain is built from TRDV1 and TRDJ1, with TRDD3 as a possible D gene (5 bases). Germline V gene data show CDR1 as TSWWSYY and CDR2 as QGS. The CDR3 has 12 residues. The CDR3 DNA reads as TGTGCTCTTGGGGGATACACCGATAAACTCACCTTT. Its translation is CALGGYTDKLTF.

Remarks on this clone: This probably arose from a read error, given a far larger clone one base away. Other DNA sequences in the same sample also yield this CDR3. The J gene was not called, though the V gene is TRDV2; the table gives TRDD3 as D, unverified against the DNA. CDR1 is GEAIGNYY, CDR2 EKD, per germline. The CDR3 totals 16 residues. CDR3 in amino acids: CACDFLMGDLTDKLIF. CDR3 nucleotide sequence: TGTGCCTGTGACTTTCTAATGGGGGATCTCACCGATAAGCTCATCTTT.

As regards this clone: TCRdb's listed protein matches a much larger clone and diverges from this DNA's translation at residue 13, likely through a read error; the protein shown comes from the DNA. The rearrangement links TRDV1 to TRDJ1, with D maybe TRDD2 (6 bases). The J gene is not listed in TCRdb, so it was assigned here from a DNA match to germline. The V end was cut by 5 bases, the J end by 2 bases, with 27 bases between. The CDR3 has 19 amino acids. Per germline, CDR1 TSWWSYY and CDR2 QGS. This CDR3 is CALGNCILQIPGGTDKLIF. DNA of the CDR3: TGTGCTCTTGGGAACTGTATCCTACAGATACCGGGGGGTACCGATAAACTCATCTTT.

Notes on this clone: TCRdb's listed protein matches a much larger clone and diverges from this DNA's translation at residue 3, likely through a read error; the protein shown comes from the DNA. The chain joins TRDV1 to TRDJ1; no clear D gene. Assignment of the J gene here rests on matching the DNA to germline, because TCRdb gives none. CDR3 length equals 11 residues. Germline V CDR1 and CDR2: TSWWSYY, QGS. The V and J ends lost 10 bases and 4 bases respectively, with 10 bases between them. CDR3 bases: TGTGCTCCTGACATTTTCGATAAACTCATCTTT. Protein sequence: CAPDIFDKLIF.

The table lists this clone with a few counts. A far larger clone is off by one base, so a read error is likely. Other DNA sequences from this sample encode an identical CDR3 as well. The chain joins TRDV1 to TRDJ1; possible D gene TRDD2, 6 bases. No J segment appears in TCRdb, so it was assigned here by matching the sequence to germline. Germline V gives CDR1 TSWWSYY, CDR2 QGS. V was cut by 3 bases and J by 1 base, with 42 bases left in between. This CDR3 spans 25 amino acids. The CDR3 loop reads CALGESTEQATSYPHWYMGTDKLIF. The CDR3 bases are TGTGCTCTTGGGGAGAGTACTGAACAGGCTACGTCCTACCCTCACTGGTATATGGGCACCGATAAACTCATCTTT.

This clone was counted between two and nine times. This DNA's translation differs at residue 22 from TCRdb's protein, which comes from a much larger clone; a read error is likely, and the protein shown is translated from the DNA. The chain is built from TRDV1 and TRDJ1, with D possibly TRDD3 on 7 matching bases. Assignment of the J gene here rests on matching the DNA to germline, because TCRdb gives none. The CDR3 is 25 residues long. Germline V gene lookup returns CDR1 TSWWSYY and CDR2 QGS. In DNA, the CDR3 is TGTGCTCTTGGGGACAGAGGAGTTTGGTCCTTCCCACTGGGGCAAGGGGTTCCACGCACCGATGAACTCATCTTT. Its translation is CALGDRGVWSFPLGQGVPRTDELIF.

This clone was detected ten times or more. The chain combines TRDV1 with TRDJ1, with D perhaps matching TRDD3 (5 bases). CDR3 length equals 18 residues. V was trimmed by 2 bases and J by 2 bases, leaving 21 bases between them. CDR1 is TSWWSYY and CDR2 is QGS in the germline V gene. The CDR3 nucleotides are TGTGCTCTTGGGGAAAGACCCTCCCCCCGGGGACATACCGATAAACTCATCTTT. Translated, it gives CALGERPSPRGHTDKLIF.

This clone has at least ten counts. The CDR3 DNA reads as TGTGCTCTTGGGGACATTTTCCCTTCTACCAGTACTGGGGGCCTGTACACCGATAAACTCATCTTT. This translates into CALGDIFPSTSTGGLYTDKLIF. V gene TRDV1 combines with J gene TRDJ1; the match to TRDD3 covers 8 bases. The germline V gene encodes CDR1 TSWWSYY and CDR2 QGS. Trimming removed 3 bases from V and 0 bases from J; junction bases left unmatched: 24. The CDR3 is made up of 22 amino acids.

The table lists this clone with many counts. The J gene is TRDJ2, the V gene TRDV1; D is ambiguous. From germline, CDR1 is TSWWSYY and CDR2 QGS. The CDR3 is made up of 19 amino acids. Trimming cost V 0 bases and J 1 base, with 18 bases left between them. Written as DNA, the CDR3 is TGTGCTCTTGGGGAACTCTACATACCTGTGGACGTTTTGACAGCACAACTCTTCTTT. Translation: CALGELYIPVDVLTAQLFF.

This clone has a handful of counts. TCRdb's protein for this DNA is that of a much larger clone and differs from the translation at residue 17, likely a read error; the protein shown is the DNA translation. Called V gene: TRDV1; the J gene was not called; the table's TRDD3 call for D was not verified on the DNA. Germline V CDR1 and CDR2: TSWWSYY, QGS. The CDR3 spans 18 residues. CDR3 protein: CALGETRTGGYLSTKLTF. The DNA of the CDR3 is TGTGCTCTTGGGGAAACTAGGACTGGGGGATACCTATCGACAAAACTCACCTTT.